Sequencing of this T cell receptor beta chain was carried out in a study of T-cell memory formation after mild COVID-19. The sample holds many counts of this clonotype. After removal of 4 bases from V and 7 bases from J, the junction contained 13 bases not matched to a gene. The CDR3 is 15 residues long. The germline V gene has CDR1 SGHTA and CDR2 FQGNSA. TCRdb reanalysed the 5' RACE reads using MiXCR and keeps one entry per CDR3 protein. Here the sample spans roughly 250,000 distinct CDR3 sequences, less than 20% being singletons. The sample was PBMCs or a T cell subset sorted from them (not recorded which). The chain is built from TRBV7-2 and TRBJ2-7; 7 positions agree with TRBD2. The TCR was taken from a man younger than 35 who had mild COVID-19 (a few samples of this study predate the infection). Cell type and time point are not known. CDR3 amino acids: CASSSQALAVGEQYF. The CDR3 DNA sequence: TGTGCCAGCAGCTCCCAAGCTCTAGCGGTGGGAGAGCAGTACTTC. Full variable domain (outside the CDR3, taken from reference TRBV7-2 and TRBJ2-7): GAGVSQSPSNKVTEKGKDVELRCDPISGHTALYWYRQSLGQGLEFLIYFQGNSAPDKSGLPSDRFSAERTGGSVSTLTIQRTQQEDSAVYLCASSSQALAVGEQYFGPGTRLTVT.